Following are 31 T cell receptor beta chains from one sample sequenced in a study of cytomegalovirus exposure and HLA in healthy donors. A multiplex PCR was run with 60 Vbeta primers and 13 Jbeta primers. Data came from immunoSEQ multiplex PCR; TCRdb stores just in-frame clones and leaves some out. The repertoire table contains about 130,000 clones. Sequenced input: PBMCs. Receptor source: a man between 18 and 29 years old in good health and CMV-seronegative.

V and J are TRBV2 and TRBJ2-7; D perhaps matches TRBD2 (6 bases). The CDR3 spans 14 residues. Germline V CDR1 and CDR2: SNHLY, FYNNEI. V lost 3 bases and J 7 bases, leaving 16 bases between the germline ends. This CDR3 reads CASSDGGNTREQYF. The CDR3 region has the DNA TGTGCCAGCAGTGATGGAGGGAACACGAGGGAGCAGTACTTC.

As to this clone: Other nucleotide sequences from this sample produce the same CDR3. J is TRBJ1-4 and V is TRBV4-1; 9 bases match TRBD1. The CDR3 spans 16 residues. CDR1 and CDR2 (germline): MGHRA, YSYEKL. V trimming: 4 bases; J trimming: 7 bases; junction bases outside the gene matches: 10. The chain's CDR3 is CASSLRNGQGFEKLFF. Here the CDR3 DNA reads TGCGCCAGCAGCCTCAGGAACGGACAGGGGTTTGAAAAACTGTTTTTT.

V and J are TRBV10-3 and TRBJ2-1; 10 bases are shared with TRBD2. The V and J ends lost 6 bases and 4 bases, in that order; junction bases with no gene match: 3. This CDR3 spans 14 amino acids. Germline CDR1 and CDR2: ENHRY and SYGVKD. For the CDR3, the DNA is TGTGCCATCAGAATAGCGGGAGGATACAATGAGCAGTTCTTC. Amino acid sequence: CAIRIAGGYNEQFF.

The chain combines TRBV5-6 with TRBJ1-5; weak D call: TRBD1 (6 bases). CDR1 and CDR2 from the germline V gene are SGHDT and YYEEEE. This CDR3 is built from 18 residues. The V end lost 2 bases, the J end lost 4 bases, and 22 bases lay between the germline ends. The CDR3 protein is CASSFRPNQQGANQPQHF. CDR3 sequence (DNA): TGTGCCAGCAGCTTCCGTCCCAATCAACAGGGCGCGAATCAGCCCCAGCATTTT. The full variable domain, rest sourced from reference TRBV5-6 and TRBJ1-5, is DAGVTQSPTHLIKTRGQQVTLRCSPKSGHDTVSWYQQALGQGPQFIFQYYEEEERQRGNFPDRFSGHQFPNYSSELNVNALLLGDSALYLCASSFRPNQQGANQPQHFGDGTRLSIL.

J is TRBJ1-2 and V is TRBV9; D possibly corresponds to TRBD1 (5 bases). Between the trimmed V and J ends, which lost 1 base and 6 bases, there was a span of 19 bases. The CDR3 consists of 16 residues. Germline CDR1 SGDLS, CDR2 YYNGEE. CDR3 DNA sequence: TGTGCCAGCAGCGTAAGCGGGGCTGGTGGGTTCGATGGCTACACCTTC. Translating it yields CASSVSGAGGFDGYTF.

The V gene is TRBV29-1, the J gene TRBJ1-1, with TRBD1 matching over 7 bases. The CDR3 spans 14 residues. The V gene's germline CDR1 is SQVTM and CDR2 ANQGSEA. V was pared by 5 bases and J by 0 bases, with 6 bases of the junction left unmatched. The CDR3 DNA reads TGCAGCGTTCACAGGGGTCTTGTGAACACTGAAGCTTTCTTT. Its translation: CSVHRGLVNTEAFF.

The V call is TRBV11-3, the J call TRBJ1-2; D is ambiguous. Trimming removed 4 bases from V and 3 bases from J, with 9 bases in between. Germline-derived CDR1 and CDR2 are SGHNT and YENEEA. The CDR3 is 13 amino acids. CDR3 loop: CASSSSGDYGYTF. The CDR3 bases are TGTGCCAGCAGCTCGAGCGGCGACTATGGCTACACCTTC.

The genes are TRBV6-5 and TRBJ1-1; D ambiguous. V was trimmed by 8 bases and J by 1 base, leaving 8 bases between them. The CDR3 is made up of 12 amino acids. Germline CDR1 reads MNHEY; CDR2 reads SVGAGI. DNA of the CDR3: TGTGCCAGCTCGACACCGAACACTGAAGCTTTCTTT. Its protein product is CASSTPNTEAFF.

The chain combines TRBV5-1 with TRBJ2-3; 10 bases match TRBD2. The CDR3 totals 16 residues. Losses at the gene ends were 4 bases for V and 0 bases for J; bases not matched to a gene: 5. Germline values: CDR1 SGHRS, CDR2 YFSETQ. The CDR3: CASSPGLAASTDTQYF. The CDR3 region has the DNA TGCGCCAGCAGCCCAGGACTAGCGGCTAGCACAGATACGCAGTATTTT.

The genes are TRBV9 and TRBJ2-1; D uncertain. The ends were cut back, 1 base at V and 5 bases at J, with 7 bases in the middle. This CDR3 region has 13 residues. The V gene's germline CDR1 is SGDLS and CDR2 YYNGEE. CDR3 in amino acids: CASSVSSNNEQFF. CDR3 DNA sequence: TGTGCCAGCAGCGTAAGTAGTAACAATGAGCAGTTCTTC.

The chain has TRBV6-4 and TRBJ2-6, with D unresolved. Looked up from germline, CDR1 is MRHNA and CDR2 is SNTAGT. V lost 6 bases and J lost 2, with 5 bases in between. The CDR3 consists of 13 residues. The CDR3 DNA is TGTGCCAGCAGAGCTCCTGGGGCCAACGTCCTGACTTTC. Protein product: CASRAPGANVLTF.

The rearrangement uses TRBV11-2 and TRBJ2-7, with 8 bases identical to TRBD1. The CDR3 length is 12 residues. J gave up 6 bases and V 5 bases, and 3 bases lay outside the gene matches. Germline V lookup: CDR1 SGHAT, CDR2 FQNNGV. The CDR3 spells CASSDTGGEQYF. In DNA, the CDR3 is TGTGCCAGCAGCGACACAGGGGGCGAGCAGTACTTC.

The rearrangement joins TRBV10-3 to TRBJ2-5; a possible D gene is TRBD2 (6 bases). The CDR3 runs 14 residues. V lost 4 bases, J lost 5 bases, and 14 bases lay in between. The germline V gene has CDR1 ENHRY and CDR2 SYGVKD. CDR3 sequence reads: CAISGRPGRETQYF. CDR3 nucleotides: TGTGCCATCAGTGGTAGGCCAGGGAGGGAGACCCAGTACTTC.

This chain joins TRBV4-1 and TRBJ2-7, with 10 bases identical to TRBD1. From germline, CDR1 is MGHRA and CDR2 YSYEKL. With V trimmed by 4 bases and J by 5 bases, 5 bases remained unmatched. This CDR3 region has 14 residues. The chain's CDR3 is CASSRSDRGDEQYF. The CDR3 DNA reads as TGCGCCAGCAGCCGATCGGACAGGGGGGACGAGCAGTACTTC.

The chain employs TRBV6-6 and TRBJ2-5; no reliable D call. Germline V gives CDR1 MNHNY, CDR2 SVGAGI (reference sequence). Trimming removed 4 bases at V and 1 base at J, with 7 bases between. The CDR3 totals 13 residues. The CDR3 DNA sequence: TGTGCCAGCAGTTGGCGGATCCAAGAGACCCAGTACTTC. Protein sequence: CASSWRIQETQYF.

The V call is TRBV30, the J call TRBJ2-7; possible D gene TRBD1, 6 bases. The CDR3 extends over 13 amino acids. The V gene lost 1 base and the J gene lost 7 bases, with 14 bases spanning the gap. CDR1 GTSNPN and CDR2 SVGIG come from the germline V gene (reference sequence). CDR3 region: CAWSARYDREQYF. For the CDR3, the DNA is TGTGCCTGGAGTGCTCGGTATGACAGGGAGCAGTACTTC.

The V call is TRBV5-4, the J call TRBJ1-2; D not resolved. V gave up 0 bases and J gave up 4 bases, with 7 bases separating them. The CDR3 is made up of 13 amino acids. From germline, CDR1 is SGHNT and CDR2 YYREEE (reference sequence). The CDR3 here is CASSLGGGYGYTF. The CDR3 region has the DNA TGTGCCAGCAGCTTGGGCGGAGGCTATGGCTACACCTTC.

This CDR3 is CASSLSINRQASNLYEQYF. CDR3 nucleotide sequence: TGTGCCAGCAGTTTATCGATAAACAGACAAGCCTCGAATCTCTACGAGCAGTACTTC. The chain is built from TRBV27 and TRBJ2-7; D is unclear. This CDR3 contains 19 residues. Germline V gene data show CDR1 as MNHEY and CDR2 as SMNVEV (reference sequence). Trimming pared 0 bases from V and 3 bases from J, leaving 24 bases between.

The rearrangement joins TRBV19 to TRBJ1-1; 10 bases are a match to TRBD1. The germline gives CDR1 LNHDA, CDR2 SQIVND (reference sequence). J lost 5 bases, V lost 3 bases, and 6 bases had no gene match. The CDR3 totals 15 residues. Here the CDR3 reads CASSMGSGQGTEAFF. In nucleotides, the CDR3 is TGTGCCAGTAGTATGGGATCGGGACAGGGGACTGAAGCTTTCTTT.

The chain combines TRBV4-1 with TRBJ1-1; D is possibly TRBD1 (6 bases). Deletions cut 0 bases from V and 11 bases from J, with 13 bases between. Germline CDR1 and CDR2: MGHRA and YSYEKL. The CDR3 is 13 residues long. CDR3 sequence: CASSQEERTAAFF. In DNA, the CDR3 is TGCGCCAGCAGCCAAGAGGAGAGGACAGCGGCTTTCTTT.

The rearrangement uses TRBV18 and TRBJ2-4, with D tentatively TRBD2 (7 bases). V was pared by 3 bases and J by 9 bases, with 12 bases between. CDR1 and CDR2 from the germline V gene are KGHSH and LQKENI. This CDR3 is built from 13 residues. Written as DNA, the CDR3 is TGTGCCAGCTCACCCGAGGGGGAGGGCATTCAGTACTTC. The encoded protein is CASSPEGEGIQYF.

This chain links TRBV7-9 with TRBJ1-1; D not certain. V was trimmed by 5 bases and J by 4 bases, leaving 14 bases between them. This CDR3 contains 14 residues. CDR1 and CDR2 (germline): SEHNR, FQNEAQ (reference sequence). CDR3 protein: CASSPYGEATEAFF. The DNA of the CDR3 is TGTGCCAGCAGCCCCTATGGGGAGGCCACTGAAGCTTTCTTT.

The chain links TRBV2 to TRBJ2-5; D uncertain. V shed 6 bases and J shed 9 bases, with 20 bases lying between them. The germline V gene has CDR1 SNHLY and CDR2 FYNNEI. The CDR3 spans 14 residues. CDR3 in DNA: TGTGCCAGCAGGACCCCTTTAGCCCTGGTGTCCCAGTACTTC. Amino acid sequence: CASRTPLALVSQYF.

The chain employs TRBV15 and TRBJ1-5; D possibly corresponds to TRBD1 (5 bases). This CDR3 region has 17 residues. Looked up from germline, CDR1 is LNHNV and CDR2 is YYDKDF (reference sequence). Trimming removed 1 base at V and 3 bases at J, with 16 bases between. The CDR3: CATSRVRDSGFNQPQHF. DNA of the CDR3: TGTGCCACCAGCAGAGTTCGGGACTCGGGATTCAATCAGCCCCAGCATTTT.

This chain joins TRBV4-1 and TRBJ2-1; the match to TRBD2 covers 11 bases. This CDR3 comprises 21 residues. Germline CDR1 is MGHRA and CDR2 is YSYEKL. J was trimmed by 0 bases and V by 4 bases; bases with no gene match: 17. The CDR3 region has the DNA TGCGCCAGCAGCCGCTTAATCGGGCTAGCGGGAGGAAGAAGCTCCTACAATGAGCAGTTCTTC. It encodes CASSRLIGLAGGRSSYNEQFF.

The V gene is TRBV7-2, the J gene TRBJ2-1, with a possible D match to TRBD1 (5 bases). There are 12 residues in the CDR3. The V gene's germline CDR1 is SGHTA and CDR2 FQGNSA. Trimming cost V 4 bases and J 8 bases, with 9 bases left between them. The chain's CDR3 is CASSSSGYEQFF. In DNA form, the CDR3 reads TGTGCCAGCAGCTCATCAGGGTATGAGCAGTTCTTC.

Here the CDR3 reads CASSSTRTGAISPLHF. The CDR3 region has the DNA TGTGCCAGCAGTTCAACGCGGACAGGGGCAATTTCACCCCTCCACTTT. The chain combines TRBV27 with TRBJ1-6; the match to TRBD1 covers 9 bases. CDR1 is MNHEY and CDR2 is SMNVEV in the germline V gene (reference sequence). The CDR3 extends over 16 amino acids. V trimming: 4 bases; J trimming: 9 bases; junction bases outside the gene matches: 10.

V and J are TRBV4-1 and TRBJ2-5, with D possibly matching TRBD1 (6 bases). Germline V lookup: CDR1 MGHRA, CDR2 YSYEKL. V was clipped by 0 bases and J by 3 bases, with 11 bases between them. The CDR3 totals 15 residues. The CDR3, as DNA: TGCGCCAGCAGCCAAGAGGGGACACGTAAAGAGACCCAGTACTTC. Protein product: CASSQEGTRKETQYF.

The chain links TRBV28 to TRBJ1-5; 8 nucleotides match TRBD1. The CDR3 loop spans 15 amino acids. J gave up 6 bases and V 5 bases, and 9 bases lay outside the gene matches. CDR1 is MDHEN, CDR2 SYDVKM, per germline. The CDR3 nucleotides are TGTGCCAGCAGTCCCAGACAGGGGCAAATTCAGCCCCAGCATTTT. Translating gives CASSPRQGQIQPQHF.

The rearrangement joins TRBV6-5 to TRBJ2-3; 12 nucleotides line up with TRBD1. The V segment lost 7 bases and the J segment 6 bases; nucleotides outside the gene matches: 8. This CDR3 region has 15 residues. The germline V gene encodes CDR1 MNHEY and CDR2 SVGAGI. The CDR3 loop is CASTSPGQGADTQYF. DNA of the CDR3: TGTGCCAGCACCAGTCCGGGACAGGGGGCCGATACGCAGTATTTT.

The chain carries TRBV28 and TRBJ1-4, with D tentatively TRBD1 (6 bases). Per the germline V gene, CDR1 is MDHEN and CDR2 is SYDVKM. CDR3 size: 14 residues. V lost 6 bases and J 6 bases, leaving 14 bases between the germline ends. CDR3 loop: CASRRQAGYEKLFF. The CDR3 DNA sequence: TGTGCCAGCAGACGACAGGCCGGGTATGAAAAACTGTTTTTT.